Listed below are T cell receptor beta chains from one sample, sequenced in a study of regulatory T cells in long-lasting Graves disease. MiXCR was run by TCRdb on the multiplex PCR reads, yielding one entry per CDR3 protein. The sample carries about 210,000 distinct CDR3 sequences, approximately 19% recorded once. These sequences were also reported in another study, on T cells in Graves' hyperthyroidism and ophthalmopathy.

The sample here was peripheral blood mononuclear cells (PBMCs), taken at new diagnosis, from a patient treated with antithyroid drugs. These receptors were obtained from a woman aged 25 to 45 with Graves disease. CDR3s include the opening cysteine and the closing phenylalanine or tryptophan. Each record gives: V gene, J gene, D gene, clone size, CDR3 DNA, CDR3 protein. The D gene is left open where the match is weak. Clone size is given for some rows only: seen once, a few or many times, or a class if the clone is expanded.

v_gene: TRBV2; j_gene: TRBJ1-3; d_gene: TRBD1; abundance: many; CDR3nt: TGTGCCAGCAGTGGGGACAGCGCGAGCTCTGGAAACACCATATATTTT; CDR3aa: CASSGDSASSGNTIYF
v_gene: TRBV10-2; j_gene: TRBJ2-1; d_gene: TRBD1; abundance: many; CDR3nt: TGCGCCACCTGGGACAGATACAATGAGCAGTTCTTC; CDR3aa: CATWDRYNEQFF
v_gene: TRBV7-9; j_gene: TRBJ1-2; d_gene: TRBD1; abundance: many; CDR3nt: TGTGCCAGCAGCCTGGGACAGGCCGTCTCTAACTATGGCTACACCTTC; CDR3aa: CASSLGQAVSNYGYTF
v_gene: TRBV6-5; j_gene: TRBJ2-7; d_gene: .; abundance: many; CDR3nt: TGTGCCAGCAGTTACTCGAAGGGCGAGCAGTACTTC; CDR3aa: CASSYSKGEQYF
v_gene: TRBV20-1; j_gene: TRBJ1-2; d_gene: .; abundance: many; CDR3nt: TGCAGTGCTCCGAGGGGATCCGGCTACACCTTC; CDR3aa: CSAPRGSGYTF
v_gene: TRBV14; j_gene: TRBJ2-2; d_gene: .; abundance: many; CDR3nt: TGTGCCAGCAGCCCCCAGATGGGCCCCGGGGAGCTGTTTTTT; CDR3aa: CASSPQMGPGELFF
v_gene: TRBV7-7; j_gene: TRBJ2-5; d_gene: .; abundance: .; CDR3nt: TGTGCTAGCAGCTTAGCGGCTACCGGAACCCAGTACTTC; CDR3aa: CASSLAATGTQYF
v_gene: TRBV28; j_gene: TRBJ2-6; d_gene: .; abundance: .; CDR3nt: TGTGCCAGCAGTACTCACCCTCGGGTTTCTGGGGCCAACGTCCTGACTTTC; CDR3aa: CASSTHPRVSGANVLTF
v_gene: TRBV7-9; j_gene: TRBJ2-2; d_gene: TRBD2; abundance: many; CDR3nt: TGTGCCAGCAGCTCGGGCGGACTAGCGGCGCACACCGGGGAGCTGTTTTTT; CDR3aa: CASSSGGLAAHTGELFF
v_gene: TRBV30; j_gene: TRBJ1-4; d_gene: .; abundance: .; CDR3nt: TGTGCCTGCCTCCACAGGGAGCCTAATGAAAAACTGTTTTTT; CDR3aa: CACLHREPNEKLFF
v_gene: TRBV27; j_gene: TRBJ2-7; d_gene: .; abundance: many; CDR3nt: TGTGCCAGCAGTCCCTCCCCCCGTGCCTACGAGCAGTACTTC; CDR3aa: CASSPSPRAYEQYF
v_gene: TRBV6-1; j_gene: TRBJ2-6; d_gene: .; abundance: many; CDR3nt: TGTGCCAGCAGACGAGACCTCTCTGGGGCCAACGTCCTGACTTTC; CDR3aa: CASRRDLSGANVLTF
v_gene: TRBV28; j_gene: TRBJ1-2; d_gene: TRBD1; abundance: many; CDR3nt: TGTGCCAGCAGTCTTACACTCCCCGGACAGGGGAATCAAGGCTATGGCTACACCTTC; CDR3aa: CASSLTLPGQGNQGYGYTF
v_gene: TRBV12-3/TRBV12-4; j_gene: TRBJ2-7; d_gene: .; abundance: many; CDR3nt: TGTGCCAGCAGCCAGTCCAGCCTAGCTACCTACGAGCAGTACTTC; CDR3aa: CASSQSSLATYEQYF
v_gene: TRBV28; j_gene: TRBJ1-2; d_gene: .; abundance: many; CDR3nt: TGTGCCAGCAGGCGCACAGGAAGCTATGGCTACACCTTC; CDR3aa: CASRRTGSYGYTF
v_gene: TRBV5-1; j_gene: TRBJ2-7; d_gene: TRBD2; abundance: many; CDR3nt: TGCGCCAGCAGCTTGGAGGCGGGAGGGGGATTTAAGCAGTACTTC; CDR3aa: CASSLEAGGGFKQYF
v_gene: TRBV30; j_gene: TRBJ1-2; d_gene: .; abundance: few; CDR3nt: TGTGCCTGGAGTGTACGTCGGGAGGCCCGCTATGGCTACACCTTC; CDR3aa: CAWSVRREARYGYTF
v_gene: TRBV3-1; j_gene: TRBJ2-3; d_gene: TRBD2; abundance: .; CDR3nt: TGTGCCAGCAGCCGGGTTAGCGGGGGGGGCACAGATACGCAGTATTTT; CDR3aa: CASSRVSGGGTDTQYF
v_gene: TRBV18; j_gene: TRBJ2-2; d_gene: TRBD1; abundance: .; CDR3nt: TGTGCCAGCTCACCGGGACAGTACACCGAGGGGCTGTTTTTT; CDR3aa: CASSPGQYTEGLFF
v_gene: TRBV19; j_gene: TRBJ2-1; d_gene: .; abundance: many; CDR3nt: TGTGCCAGTAGTACCCTCCTCTTCTACAATGAGCAGTTCTTC; CDR3aa: CASSTLLFYNEQFF
v_gene: TRBV27; j_gene: TRBJ1-1; d_gene: .; abundance: once; CDR3nt: TGTGCCAGCAGTTTGATTTTCGGCTCTGAAGCTTTCTTT; CDR3aa: CASSLIFGSEAFF
v_gene: TRBV27; j_gene: TRBJ1-6; d_gene: .; abundance: many; CDR3nt: TGTGCCTCTCTTCCGGGACCTAGGAATTCACCCCTCCACTTT; CDR3aa: CASLPGPRNSPLHF
v_gene: TRBV7-8; j_gene: TRBJ1-5; d_gene: TRBD1; abundance: many; CDR3nt: TGTGCCAGCAGCCACGACAGGGCCAATCAGCCCCAGCATTTT; CDR3aa: CASSHDRANQPQHF
v_gene: TRBV12-3/TRBV12-4; j_gene: TRBJ2-1; d_gene: TRBD1; abundance: many; CDR3nt: TGTGCCAGCACTTCCCTCCTGGGGACAGGGTACAATGAGCAGTTCTTC; CDR3aa: CASTSLLGTGYNEQFF
v_gene: TRBV7-2; j_gene: TRBJ1-6; d_gene: .; abundance: many; CDR3nt: TGTGCCAGCAGCTTAGGGGGGAGACTTAATTCACCCCTCCACTTT; CDR3aa: CASSLGGRLNSPLHF
v_gene: TRBV7-9; j_gene: TRBJ1-3; d_gene: .; abundance: .; CDR3nt: TGTGCCAGCAGCTCAGGGGTTTCTGGAAACACCATATATTTT; CDR3aa: CASSSGVSGNTIYF
v_gene: TRBV27; j_gene: TRBJ2-1; d_gene: .; abundance: many; CDR3nt: TGTGCCAGCAGTTTATGGGGGACCTACAATGAGCAGTTCTTC; CDR3aa: CASSLWGTYNEQFF
v_gene: TRBV20-1; j_gene: TRBJ2-3; d_gene: .; abundance: many; CDR3nt: TGCAGTGCTAGAGGGCAAGGTCGGGCGCAGTATTTT; CDR3aa: CSARGQGRAQYF
v_gene: TRBV6-1; j_gene: TRBJ1-3; d_gene: TRBD1; abundance: many; CDR3nt: TGTGCCAGCAGAGTAGGACAGGGCAATAGAAACACCATATATTTT; CDR3aa: CASRVGQGNRNTIYF